The sequence of this TCR beta chain was determined in a study of patients and donors after allogeneic stem cell transplantation. Trimming left V 0 bases short and J 3 bases short, with 18 bases between. The CDR3 has 17 residues. From germline, CDR1 is SGHRS and CDR2 YFSETQ. Each CDR3 protein is one row after TCRdb ran MiXCR on the RT-PCR reads. The table has 400,000 to 450,000 distinct CDR3 sequences, 16% seen once. This clonotype originated in a human donor who was either an allogeneic HSCT recipient or a stem cell or donor lymphocyte infusion donor (not recorded which). It is not recorded whose cells these are; they may come from a transplant donor. The sequencing input was blood, either unsorted or a sorted T cell fraction (not recorded which). The rearrangement joins TRBV5-1 to TRBJ1-2; maybe TRBD1 (5 bases). CDR3 amino acids: CASSLDFGQGLDYGYTF. DNA of the CDR3: TGCGCCAGCAGCTTGGATTTCGGGCAGGGTCTAGACTATGGCTACACCTTC.